A selection of T cell receptor beta chains follows, all from one sample in a study of blood T cells in healthy people across ages. TCRdb itself ran the 5' RACE reads through MiXCR, one entry per CDR3 protein. The table includes 1.5 million to 2 million distinct CDR3 sequences, roughly 32% detected once. The specimen was blood. The receptors derive from a woman in her twenties or thirties in good health. Each CDR3 is given with its conserved first and last residue. The order of the fields is CDR3 protein, CDR3 DNA, D gene, clone size, J gene, V gene, CDR3 length. The D gene is left open where the match is weak. Where a row states a size, it is once, few, many or the class of an expanded clone; other rows omit it.

CDR3aa: CAISESIGSMAEKLFF
CDR3nt: TGTGCCATCAGTGAGTCGATAGGCTCCATGGCGGAAAAACTGTTTTTT
d_gene: NA
abundance: few
j_gene: TRBJ1-4
v_gene: TRBV10-3
len: 16

CDR3aa: CASSPLAGVTGEQYF
CDR3nt: TGTGCCAGCAGCCCACTAGCGGGAGTAACTGGCGAGCAGTACTTC
d_gene: TRBD2
abundance: few
j_gene: TRBJ2-7
v_gene: TRBV7-3
len: 15

CDR3aa: CASSESHGTGGYEQYF
CDR3nt: TGCGCCAGCAGTGAGTCACACGGGACAGGGGGTTACGAGCAGTACTTC
d_gene: TRBD1
abundance: few
j_gene: TRBJ2-7
v_gene: TRBV10-2
len: 16

CDR3aa: CASSPTGYRVDGYTF
CDR3nt: TGTGCCAGCAGCCCGACAGGGTATCGTGTAGATGGCTACACCTTC
d_gene: TRBD1
abundance: once
j_gene: TRBJ1-2
v_gene: TRBV7-9
len: 15

CDR3aa: CASTLAGGPLEGDTQYF
CDR3nt: TGTGCCAGCACCCTAGCGGGAGGCCCCCTCGAGGGGGATACGCAGTATTTT
d_gene: TRBD2
abundance: NA
j_gene: TRBJ2-3
v_gene: TRBV2
len: 17

CDR3aa: CSAGLRGDTQYF
CDR3nt: TGCAGTGCTGGCTTAAGGGGGGATACGCAGTATTTT
d_gene: NA
abundance: few
j_gene: TRBJ2-3
v_gene: TRBV20-1
len: 12

CDR3aa: CASSYTSAAEAFF
CDR3nt: TGTGCCAGCAGTTATACCTCGGCGGCTGAAGCTTTCTTT
d_gene: NA
abundance: NA
j_gene: TRBJ1-1
v_gene: TRBV2
len: 13

CDR3aa: CASSSGGFADTQYF
CDR3nt: TGTGCCAGCAGCTCAGGGGGGTTCGCAGATACGCAGTATTTT
d_gene: NA
abundance: NA
j_gene: TRBJ2-3
v_gene: TRBV11-3
len: 14

CDR3aa: CASSPPVAGEETQYF
CDR3nt: TGTGCCAGCAGCCCCCCAGTAGCGGGTGAAGAGACCCAGTACTTC
d_gene: TRBD2
abundance: few
j_gene: TRBJ2-5
v_gene: TRBV13
len: 15

CDR3aa: CASSEGGAGEKLFF
CDR3nt: TGTGCCAGCAGTGAGGGGGGCGCGGGAGAAAAACTGTTTTTT
d_gene: NA
abundance: NA
j_gene: TRBJ1-4
v_gene: TRBV2
len: 14

CDR3aa: CASLRGTRGNTDTQYF
CDR3nt: TGTGCCAGCCTTAGGGGGACTAGAGGGAACACAGATACGCAGTATTTT
d_gene: TRBD2
abundance: NA
j_gene: TRBJ2-3
v_gene: TRBV12-3/TRBV12-4
len: 16

CDR3aa: CASSQDSLYNEQFF
CDR3nt: TGCGCCAGCAGCCAAGATTCCTTGTACAATGAGCAGTTCTTC
d_gene: NA
abundance: NA
j_gene: TRBJ2-1
v_gene: TRBV4-3
len: 14

CDR3aa: CGAQGLGWTDTQYF
CDR3nt: TGCGGTGCCCAAGGGTTGGGGTGGACAGATACGCAGTATTTT
d_gene: NA
abundance: NA
j_gene: TRBJ2-3
v_gene: TRBV20-1
len: 14

CDR3aa: CASSQDQGLAGAAPKEQYF
CDR3nt: TGTGCCAGCAGCCAAGATCAGGGACTAGCGGGAGCTGCCCCCAAGGAGCAGTACTTC
d_gene: TRBD2
abundance: few
j_gene: TRBJ2-7
v_gene: TRBV3-1
len: 19

CDR3aa: CASSYSRLAGNEQFF
CDR3nt: TGTGCCAGCAGTTACTCAAGGCTAGCCGGCAATGAGCAGTTCTTC
d_gene: NA
abundance: once
j_gene: TRBJ2-1
v_gene: TRBV6-6
len: 15

CDR3aa: CAISEESRTSDEQFF
CDR3nt: TGTGCCATCAGTGAGGAATCCCGGACTTCTGATGAGCAGTTCTTC
d_gene: NA
abundance: many
j_gene: TRBJ2-1
v_gene: TRBV10-3
len: 15

CDR3aa: CASSQEGQGAEKLFF
CDR3nt: TGCGCCAGCAGCCAAGAGGGACAGGGAGCAGAAAAACTGTTTTTT
d_gene: TRBD1
abundance: NA
j_gene: TRBJ1-4
v_gene: TRBV4-1
len: 15

CDR3aa: CNAREQGPTSYGYTF
CDR3nt: TGCAATGCTCGGGAACAGGGGCCAACTAGCTATGGCTACACCTTC
d_gene: TRBD1
abundance: NA
j_gene: TRBJ1-2
v_gene: TRBV20-1
len: 15

CDR3aa: CASSYRGGTSDTQYF
CDR3nt: TGTGCCAGCAGTTATAGGGGGGGGACCTCAGATACGCAGTATTTT
d_gene: NA
abundance: NA
j_gene: TRBJ2-3
v_gene: TRBV6-5
len: 15

CDR3aa: CATGKGTLWEQFF
CDR3nt: TGTGCCACCGGTAAAGGGACTCTTTGGGAGCAGTTCTTC
d_gene: NA
abundance: NA
j_gene: TRBJ2-1
v_gene: TRBV6-5
len: 13

CDR3aa: CSVFGGANYGYTF
CDR3nt: TGCAGCGTTTTCGGGGGGGCGAACTATGGCTACACCTTC
d_gene: NA
abundance: few
j_gene: TRBJ1-2
v_gene: TRBV29-1
len: 13

CDR3aa: CASSVDGDPYEQYF
CDR3nt: TGTGCCAGCAGCGTAGATGGGGACCCCTACGAGCAGTACTTC
d_gene: NA
abundance: NA
j_gene: TRBJ2-7
v_gene: TRBV9
len: 14

CDR3aa: CASSSGAPGGYTF
CDR3nt: TGCGCCAGCAGCTCCGGGGCCCCGGGCGGCTACACCTTC
d_gene: NA
abundance: few
j_gene: TRBJ1-2
v_gene: TRBV5-1
len: 13

CDR3aa: CSVLRGQGGKNEQYF
CDR3nt: TGCAGCGTTCTACGGGGACAGGGTGGAAAAAATGAGCAGTACTTC
d_gene: TRBD1
abundance: NA
j_gene: TRBJ2-4
v_gene: TRBV29-1
len: 15

CDR3aa: CASRGLPYNEQFF
CDR3nt: TGTGCCAGCAGAGGGCTACCATACAATGAGCAGTTCTTC
d_gene: NA
abundance: NA
j_gene: TRBJ2-1
v_gene: TRBV6-2/TRBV6-3
len: 13

CDR3aa: CASSEIYKNRGYTF
CDR3nt: TGTGCCAGCAGTGAAATCTACAAAAACCGAGGCTACACCTTC
d_gene: NA
abundance: few
j_gene: TRBJ1-2
v_gene: TRBV6-1
len: 14

CDR3aa: CASGGGAYDTQYF
CDR3nt: TGTGCTAGTGGTGGCGGGGCGTATGATACGCAGTATTTT
d_gene: NA
abundance: few
j_gene: TRBJ2-3
v_gene: TRBV12-5
len: 13

CDR3aa: CSASRLGTSGGDEQFF
CDR3nt: TGCAGTGCTAGCCGACTCGGGACTAGCGGGGGGGATGAGCAGTTCTTC
d_gene: TRBD2
abundance: NA
j_gene: TRBJ2-1
v_gene: TRBV20-1
len: 16

CDR3aa: CASSKGQGIGNAEAFF
CDR3nt: TGTGCCAGCAGCAAGGGACAGGGAATAGGGAACGCTGAAGCTTTCTTT
d_gene: TRBD1
abundance: few
j_gene: TRBJ1-1
v_gene: TRBV5-5
len: 16

CDR3aa: CASSQGTSRSYEQYF
CDR3nt: TGTGCCAGCAGCCAGGGCACTTCACGCTCCTACGAGCAGTACTTC
d_gene: NA
abundance: once
j_gene: TRBJ2-7
v_gene: TRBV3-1
len: 15

CDR3aa: CASTPWGGLSSGANVLTF
CDR3nt: TGTGCCAGCACCCCTTGGGGGGGTCTCAGCTCTGGGGCCAACGTCCTGACTTTC
d_gene: TRBD2
abundance: few
j_gene: TRBJ2-6
v_gene: TRBV12-3/TRBV12-4
len: 18

CDR3aa: CASSSGGRGSTDTQYF
CDR3nt: TGCGCCAGCAGCTCGGGGGGGCGGGGGAGCACAGATACGCAGTATTTT
d_gene: TRBD2
abundance: few
j_gene: TRBJ2-3
v_gene: TRBV5-1
len: 16

CDR3aa: CASSQLLYEQYF
CDR3nt: TGTGCCAGCAGCCAACTCCTCTACGAGCAGTACTTC
d_gene: NA
abundance: many
j_gene: TRBJ2-7
v_gene: TRBV7-8
len: 12

CDR3aa: CASSIQGGPETQYF
CDR3nt: TGCGCCAGCAGCATCCAAGGTGGGCCAGAGACCCAGTACTTC
d_gene: NA
abundance: NA
j_gene: TRBJ2-5
v_gene: TRBV5-1
len: 14

CDR3aa: CSAGRDIYEQYF
CDR3nt: TGCAGTGCTGGAAGGGACATATACGAGCAGTACTTC
d_gene: NA
abundance: NA
j_gene: TRBJ2-7
v_gene: TRBV20-1
len: 12

CDR3aa: CASSQASWWFF
CDR3nt: TGTGCCAGCAGTCAAGCGTCATGGTGGTTCTTC
d_gene: NA
abundance: few
j_gene: TRBJ2-1
v_gene: TRBV14
len: 11

CDR3aa: CASREKRDEETQYF
CDR3nt: TGTGCCAGCAGGGAGAAACGCGATGAAGAGACCCAGTACTTC
d_gene: NA
abundance: many
j_gene: TRBJ2-5
v_gene: TRBV12-3/TRBV12-4
len: 14

CDR3aa: CASSRRTEIYGYTF
CDR3nt: TGTGCCAGCAGCCGCCGGACGGAAATCTATGGCTACACCTTC
d_gene: NA
abundance: few
j_gene: TRBJ1-2
v_gene: TRBV5-6
len: 14

CDR3aa: CASSLIPGLAGVETQYF
CDR3nt: TGCGCCAGCAGCTTGATCCCCGGACTAGCGGGAGTTGAGACCCAGTACTTC
d_gene: TRBD2
abundance: few
j_gene: TRBJ2-5
v_gene: TRBV5-1
len: 17

CDR3aa: CASSEPGAGKETQYF
CDR3nt: TGTGCCAGCAGTGAACCGGGGGCTGGGAAAGAGACCCAGTACTTC
d_gene: NA
abundance: NA
j_gene: TRBJ2-5
v_gene: TRBV25-1
len: 15

CDR3aa: CAWSDERGPQHF
CDR3nt: TGTGCCTGGAGCGACGAGAGGGGGCCCCAGCATTTT
d_gene: NA
abundance: NA
j_gene: TRBJ1-5
v_gene: TRBV30
len: 12